This passage covers 21 T cell receptor beta chains from one sample sequenced in a study of T cells after yellow fever vaccination. TCRdb recomputed calls from the 5' RACE reads with MiXCR, one row per CDR3 protein. This sample has more than 300,000 distinct CDR3 sequences, with around 11% found just once. The starting material was CD4+ T cells sorted from PBMCs, obtained 45 days after the yellow fever booster vaccination. These receptors were taken from a young man who received the YFV17D yellow fever vaccine.

This clonotype was observed many times. The V and J genes are TRBV12-3 or TRBV12-4 and TRBJ2-7; D is uncertain. Trimming removed 4 bases from V and 7 bases from J, with 11 bases in between. CDR3 size: 12 residues. The CDR3 protein is CASSSPGWEQYF. The CDR3 region has the DNA TGTGCCAGCAGTTCCCCCGGGTGGGAGCAGTACTTC.

Comments on this clonotype: It is unclear where the CDR3 begins or ends on the DNA, so no DNA is shown, and the CDR3 is as TCRdb lists it. The chain combines TRBV27 with TRBJ2-5; the D call TRBD2 from the table was never checked on the DNA. In germline, CDR1 is MNHEY, CDR2 SMNVEV (reference sequence). The CDR3 has 15 amino acids, counting both end residues. Here the CDR3 reads CASSTSGGVRETQYF.

The chain recombines TRBV11-2 with TRBJ1-3; 9 nucleotides agree with TRBD1. Germline values: CDR1 SGHAT, CDR2 FQNNGV. Unmatched junction bases numbered 7, after V lost 6 bases and J lost 1 base. CDR3 length: 16 amino acids. CDR3 DNA sequence: TGTGCCAGCAGTGCCAGAGGGACAGGGTCTGGAAACACCATATATTTT. Translating it yields CASSARGTGSGNTIYF.

A remark on this clonotype: Just one base apart from a much larger clone, this may be a read error. This sequence joins TRBV28 and TRBJ2-3, with 10 bases aligning to TRBD2. The CDR3 consists of 15 residues. Germline V gives CDR1 MDHEN, CDR2 SYDVKM. The CDR3 is CAGRPLAGVADTQYF. DNA for the CDR3: TGTGCCGGCAGACCCCTAGCGGGGGTGGCAGATACGCAGTATTTT.

This rearrangement joins TRBV4-3 to TRBJ2-3; 10 nucleotides agree with TRBD2. V lost 2 bases, J lost 3 bases, and 11 bases stayed unmatched. This CDR3 is 18 amino acids long. The V gene's germline CDR1 is LGHNA and CDR2 YSLEER. The CDR3 spells CASSQSRASGGSTDTQYF. The CDR3 DNA reads TGCGCCAGCAGCCAATCCCGCGCTAGCGGGGGTTCGACAGATACGCAGTATTTT.

V and J are TRBV24-1 and TRBJ2-2; 7 positions agree with TRBD2. The CDR3 is made up of 17 amino acids. The J segment lost 1 base and the V segment lost 1 base, leaving 5 bases of the junction unmatched. Germline CDR1 KGHDR, CDR2 SFDVKD. The CDR3 DNA reads TGTGCCACCAGTGATTTACGGGCGGGGGAGAACACCGGGGAGCTGTTTTTT. Encoded protein: CATSDLRAGENTGELFF.

The rearrangement links TRBV5-1 to TRBJ2-2; 10 nucleotides line up with TRBD1. V gave up 0 bases and J gave up 6 bases; unmatched junction bases: 2. The CDR3 length is 15 residues. Germline CDR1 is SGHRS and CDR2 is YFSETQ. The CDR3: CASSLAGQGPGELFF. As DNA, the CDR3 is TGCGCCAGCAGCTTGGCGGGACAGGGGCCCGGGGAGCTGTTTTTT.

This clonotype was seen more than once but under ten times. This sequence joins TRBV5-1 and TRBJ1-1; D possibly corresponds to TRBD1 (5 bases). The V gene's germline CDR1 is SGHRS and CDR2 YFSETQ. There are 14 residues in the CDR3. The V and J ends lost 0 bases and 4 bases respectively, with 10 bases between them. CDR3: CASSLDTGGTEAFF. The CDR3 bases are TGCGCCAGCAGCTTGGATACGGGGGGCACTGAAGCTTTCTTT.

This clonotype has a handful of counts. No DNA is shown, since the ends of the CDR3 on it are uncertain; the CDR3 is the one TCRdb lists. The chain carries TRBV12-3 or TRBV12-4 and TRBJ2-2; the table's D call, TRBD2, has no DNA check behind it. From its first to its last residue, the CDR3 has 16 amino acids. The CDR3 reads CASSPRRTAVGELFFF.

This clonotype was observed once. The J gene is TRBJ2-1, the V gene TRBV4-3; D tentatively fits TRBD1 or TRBD2 (5 bases each). Trimming removed 3 bases at V and 3 bases at J, with 21 bases between. This CDR3 contains 18 residues. Germline V lookup: CDR1 LGHNA, CDR2 YSLEER. For the CDR3, the DNA is TGCGCCAGCAGCCACCTAGGGGACGGACATCTACACTACAATGAGCAGTTCTTC. Translated, it gives CASSHLGDGHLHYNEQFF.

The chain links TRBV7-2 to TRBJ2-3; 9 nucleotides agree with TRBD2. This CDR3 region has 16 residues. Germline trimming cut 4 bases from V and 8 bases from J; bases unmatched to any gene: 13. The germline V gene encodes CDR1 SGHTA and CDR2 FQGNSA. CDR3 sequence reads: CASSYLAGGGVGTQYF. As DNA, the CDR3 is TGTGCCAGCAGCTATCTGGCCGGCGGGGGGGTTGGTACGCAGTATTTT.

The chain carries TRBV11-2 and TRBJ1-6; D ambiguous. The CDR3 length is 13 residues. Germline CDR1 is SGHAT and CDR2 is FQNNGV. With 1 base removed from V and 11 bases from J, the gap between germline ends came to 9 bases. CDR3 loop: CASSLGPSPPLHF. The CDR3 DNA follows: TGTGCCAGCAGCTTAGGCCCCTCCCCACCCCTCCACTTT.

The chain employs TRBV6-6 and TRBJ2-2, with D tentatively TRBD2 (5 bases). V lost 0 bases to trimming and J lost 6 bases, with 11 bases between them. The CDR3 totals 15 residues. Germline CDR1 is MNHNY and CDR2 is SVGAGI (reference sequence). The CDR3 coding sequence is TGTGCCAGCAGTTACTCCGGACTGGGGTCCGGGGAGCTGTTTTTT. Protein product: CASSYSGLGSGELFF.

There are a few counts of this clonotype. The V and J genes are TRBV6-1 and TRBJ2-4, with 8 bases matching TRBD2. With V trimmed by 7 bases and J by 16 bases, 15 bases remained unmatched. CDR3 length: 13 residues. The germline V gene encodes CDR1 MNHNS and CDR2 SASEGT. The CDR3 here is CASMGGVAGPSYF. Written as DNA, the CDR3 is TGTGCCAGCATGGGGGGTGTAGCGGGACCGAGTTACTTC.

This chain uses TRBV5-1 with TRBJ2-3; 13 positions agree with TRBD2. The CDR3 is 18 amino acids. Germline-derived CDR1 and CDR2 are SGHRS and YFSETQ. V shed 4 bases, J shed 2 bases, and the junction held 10 bases outside the gene matches. The CDR3 region has the DNA TGCGCCAGCAGCGGCACTAGCGGGGGGGTGAGGATCACAGATACGCAGTATTTT. This sequence encodes CASSGTSGGVRITDTQYF.

This clonotype was detected ten times or more. CDR3 loop: CASSFQGAFSDEQFF. The CDR3 coding sequence is TGTGCCAGCAGCTTCCAGGGGGCGTTTAGCGATGAGCAGTTCTTC. V and J are TRBV7-9 and TRBJ2-1; 8 positions agree with TRBD1. V was pared by 3 bases and J by 8 bases, with 9 bases of the junction left unmatched. This CDR3 region has 15 residues. CDR1 and CDR2 from the germline V gene are SEHNR and FQNEAQ (reference sequence).

This clonotype has only a few counts. An end of the junction does not agree with germline; a read error may underlie this. The chain has TRBV7-2 and TRBJ2-1; D is unclear. The CDR3 has 11 residues. Germline CDR1 is SGHTA and CDR2 is FQGNSA. The CDR3 region has the DNA TGTGCCAGCAGATTAGTGGTTGAGCAGTTCTTC. This gives the protein CASRLVVEQFF.

The chain carries TRBV7-9 and TRBJ1-4; 12 nucleotides match TRBD1. With V trimmed by 4 bases and J by 8 bases, 5 bases remained unmatched. CDR1 is SEHNR, CDR2 FQNEAQ, per germline (reference sequence). The CDR3 loop spans 15 amino acids. CDR3 nucleotide sequence: TGTGCCAGCAGCTCGCCCGGGACAGGGGGCGAAAAACTGTTTTTT. Protein product: CASSSPGTGGEKLFF. Variable domain in full (rest from reference TRBV7-9 and TRBJ1-4): DTGVSQNPRHKITKRGQNVTFRCDPISEHNRLYWYRQTLGQGPEFLTYFQNEAQLEKSRLLSDRFSAERPKGSFSTLEIQRTEQGDSAMYLCASSSPGTGGEKLFFGSGTQLSVL.

The table lists this clonotype with a few counts. The V gene is TRBV21-1, the J gene TRBJ2-7; TRBD1, the table's D call, was not compared with the DNA. TRBV21-1 is reported as a pseudogene. CDR3 length: 14 amino acids. The CDR3 protein is CASSATGTGGEQYV. In nucleotides, the CDR3 is TGTGCCAGCAGCGCTACCGGGACAGGGGGCGAGCAGTACGTC.

In its sample, this clonotype was seen many times. CDR3 protein: CASSLESGIIPQHF. CDR3 in DNA: TGCGCCAGCAGCTTGGAGTCTGGTATAATCCCCCAGCATTTT. V is TRBV5-1 and J is TRBJ1-5; D gene unclear. There are 14 residues in the CDR3. Trimming pared 0 bases from V and 10 bases from J, leaving 14 bases between. From germline, CDR1 is SGHRS and CDR2 YFSETQ.

The chain carries TRBV5-1 and TRBJ1-6, with D possibly being TRBD1 (5 bases). The CDR3 sequence is 16 residues long. V was pared by 0 bases and J by 2 bases, with 9 bases between. Germline CDR1 is SGHRS and CDR2 is YFSETQ. CDR3 residues: CASSLAGVPYNSPLHF. As DNA, the CDR3 is TGCGCCAGCAGCTTGGCGGGGGTGCCCTATAATTCACCCCTCCACTTT.